A selection of T cell receptor beta chains follows, all from one sample in a study of blood T cell repertoires in COVID-19. The repertoire was sequenced with immunoSEQ multiplex PCR; TCRdb's copy has only in-frame clones and lacks some. The table lists about half a million clones, 80% to 90% of them singletons. The sample comprised peripheral blood. The receptor source for this set is a man between 18 and 29 years old with COVID-19, enrolled during active disease. CDR3s include the opening cysteine and the closing phenylalanine or tryptophan. D genes are given only for firm matches. Clone size is stated in some rows and not others, as once, few, many or a class when expanded.

J | V | length | size | D | DNA | CDR3
TRBJ1-4 | TRBV12-3/TRBV12-4 | 12 | - | - | TGTGCCAGTCACAGTACCCAGGGAAAACTGTTTTTT | CASHSTQGKLFF
TRBJ1-2 | TRBV18 | 16 | - | TRBD1 | TGTGCCAGCTCACTTGATGAACAGGGGAGGATGGATGGCTACACCTTC | CASSLDEQGRMDGYTF
TRBJ1-2 | TRBV7-2 | 14 | - | - | TGTGCCAGCAGCTATAGGCTGGGGCGCTATGGATACACCTTC | CASSYRLGRYGYTF
TRBJ2-3 | TRBV5-1 | 14 | - | TRBD2 | TGCGCCAGCAGCCCTATAGCGGGACCAGATACGCAGTATTTT | CASSPIAGPDTQYF
TRBJ1-1 | TRBV5-6 | 12 | - | - | TGTGCCAGCAGCTCCATCCGGGGAAAAGCTTTCTTT | CASSSIRGKAFF
TRBJ2-2 | TRBV7-8 | 13 | - | - | TGTGCCAGCATTTCTTTCGGAGCCGGGGAGCTGTTTTTT | CASISFGAGELFF
TRBJ1-6 | TRBV6-5 | 16 | - | - | TGTGCCAGCAGTTACTCGAGGACAGCTACCAATTCACCCCTCCACTTT | CASSYSRTATNSPLHF
TRBJ2-7 | TRBV7-8 | 14 | - | TRBD2 | TGTGCCAGCAGCCCACTGGGTAGCGGGGTAGAGCAGTACTTC | CASSPLGSGVEQYF
TRBJ2-3 | TRBV6-5 | 14 | - | - | TGTGCCAGCAGTTACGGACTAAACACAGATACGCAGTATTTT | CASSYGLNTDTQYF
TRBJ2-1 | TRBV29-1 | 13 | - | - | TGCAGCGGTGCGGGGCGCTCCTACAATGAGCAGTTCTTC | CSGAGRSYNEQFF
TRBJ1-3 | TRBV6-5 | 14 | - | - | TGTGCCAGTGGGGGCAGTCCACCTGGAAACACCATATATTTT | CASGGSPPGNTIYF
TRBJ2-3 | TRBV29-1 | 13 | - | - | TGCAGCGTTGACAAGCGGGCCACAGATACGCAGTATTTT | CSVDKRATDTQYF
TRBJ1-3 | TRBV9 | 15 | - | TRBD1 | TGTGCCAGCAGCGCCCTGACAGGGTACGGAAACACCATATATTTT | CASSALTGYGNTIYF
TRBJ2-4 | TRBV11-2 | 14 | - | - | TGTGCCAGCAGCTTTGCGGCGGACAAAAACATTCAGTACTTC | CASSFAADKNIQYF
TRBJ2-3 | TRBV7-2 | 18 | - | - | TGTGCCAGCAGCACGAGACGAGCGAGGGCCCTTGGCACAGATACGCAGTATTTT | CASSTRRARALGTDTQYF
TRBJ2-5 | TRBV3-1/TRBV3-2 | 12 | - | - | TGTGCCAGCAGCCAGGTGCGGGAGACCCAGTACTTC | CASSQVRETQYF
TRBJ2-7 | TRBV2 | 14 | - | - | TGTGCCAGCAGTCAGGAGGGAGTAAAATACGAGCAGTACTTC | CASSQEGVKYEQYF
TRBJ2-1 | TRBV5-1 | 14 | - | TRBD2 | TGCGCCAGCAGCTCGACGGGAGGTATCAATGAGCAGTTCTTC | CASSSTGGINEQFF
TRBJ2-5 | TRBV9 | 16 | - | TRBD1 | TGTGCCAGCAGCGACCGGGACAGGGTGGGACAAGAGACCCAGTACTTC | CASSDRDRVGQETQYF
TRBJ2-5 | TRBV5-1 | 15 | - | TRBD2 | TGCGCCAGCAGCGCCGGGACTAGTTCCTCGGAGACCCAGTACTTC | CASSAGTSSSETQYF
TRBJ2-2 | TRBV18 | 14 | - | - | TGTGCCAGCTCACCCGTACCAGACACCGGGGAGCTGTTTTTT | CASSPVPDTGELFF
TRBJ1-3 | TRBV11-2 | 14 | - | TRBD1 | TGTGCCAGCAGCTGGCAGGACAGGGGAAACACCATATATTTT | CASSWQDRGNTIYF
TRBJ2-3 | TRBV4-1 | 16 | few | TRBD2 | TGCGCCAGCAGCCAACCCCCGGGGGGGCCCACAGATACGCAGTATTTT | CASSQPPGGPTDTQYF
TRBJ2-5 | TRBV4-1 | 16 | - | TRBD2 | TGCGCCAGCAGCCAAGGAAGCGGGGGGATCCAAGAGACCCAGTACTTC | CASSQGSGGIQETQYF
TRBJ1-5 | TRBV15 | 16 | - | - | TGTGCCACCAGCAGAGATAGGCGGTATAGCAATCAGCCCCAGCATTTT | CATSRDRRYSNQPQHF
TRBJ2-2 | TRBV7-9 | 13 | - | - | TGTGCCAGCAGTTTATCCCGGTTCGGGGAGCTGTTTTTT | CASSLSRFGELFF
TRBJ2-5 | TRBV11-3 | 14 | - | TRBD1 | TGTGCCAGCAGACGACAGGGGCGCCAGGAGACCCAGTACTTC | CASRRQGRQETQYF
TRBJ1-5 | TRBV19 | 15 | - | TRBD1 | TGTGCCAGTAGTTCACAGGGGTATGGCAATCAGCCCCAGCATTTT | CASSSQGYGNQPQHF
TRBJ1-5 | TRBV18 | 15 | - | - | TGTGCCAGCTCACCGCTGGACAGCCCGAATCAGCCCCAGCATTTT | CASSPLDSPNQPQHF
TRBJ2-1 | TRBV2 | 16 | - | TRBD2 | TGTGCCAGCAGTCGATTTAACGGGGGGGCAGTCAATGAGCAGTTCTTC | CASSRFNGGAVNEQFF
TRBJ1-2 | TRBV7-9 | 14 | - | - | TGTGCCAGCAGCCCCCCCCGGGGGGTATATGGCTACACCTTC | CASSPPRGVYGYTF
TRBJ2-3 | TRBV20-1 | 17 | - | - | TGCAGTGCTAGTGGGATCCGGGTCGGTCCTAGCACAGATACGCAGTATTTT | CSASGIRVGPSTDTQYF
TRBJ2-7 | TRBV10-1 | 14 | - | - | TGCGCCAGCAGTGAGAGAACTAGTGGGTACGAGCAGTACTTC | CASSERTSGYEQYF
TRBJ2-1 | TRBV9 | 15 | few | TRBD2 | TGTGCCAGCAGCGTAGGGACTAGCTCCTACAATGAGCAGTTCTTC | CASSVGTSSYNEQFF
TRBJ1-4 | TRBV4-1 | 14 | - | - | TGCGCCAGCAGCCAGGACTTTATCAGTGAAAAACTGTTTTTT | CASSQDFISEKLFF
TRBJ2-1 | TRBV6-6 | 16 | - | TRBD2 | TGTGCCAGCAGCTCCATCCTAGCGGGTACGTACAATGAGCAGTTCTTC | CASSSILAGTYNEQFF
TRBJ2-2 | TRBV7-8 | 17 | - | TRBD2 | TGTGCCAGCAGCTTAGAGAGACTAGCGGGAGGATCTGGGGAGCTGTTTTTT | CASSLERLAGGSGELFF
TRBJ2-3 | TRBV29-1 | 13 | - | TRBD1 | TGCAGCGTGGACAGGGGAGGAACAGATACGCAGTATTTT | CSVDRGGTDTQYF
TRBJ2-1 | TRBV10-3 | 13 | - | - | TGTGCCATCAGAGCAGGGCCGGGGGATGAGCAGTTCTTC | CAIRAGPGDEQFF
TRBJ1-2 | TRBV7-6 | 13 | few | - | TGTGCCAGCAGCCATGAAAGGGGGAGCGGCTACACCTTC | CASSHERGSGYTF
TRBJ2-5 | TRBV9 | 15 | - | TRBD2 | TGTGCCAGCAGCCCGAGCGGGGGCTTAGGCGAGACCCAGTACTTC | CASSPSGGLGETQYF
TRBJ1-4 | TRBV5-1 | 15 | - | - | TGCGCCAGCAGCTTCGCGTCGGCAACTAATGAAAAACTGTTTTTT | CASSFASATNEKLFF
TRBJ2-4 | TRBV19 | 15 | - | TRBD1 | TGTGCCAGTAGTATGACAGGGATTACCAAAAACATTCAGTACTTC | CASSMTGITKNIQYF
TRBJ2-5 | TRBV5-1 | 12 | - | - | TGCGCCAGCAGAGTGGGGGGAGAGACCCAGTACTTC | CASRVGGETQYF
TRBJ2-3 | TRBV2 | 16 | - | TRBD2 | TGTGCCAGCAGTCGCAGCCTAGCGGGGGGGGCAGATACGCAGTATTTT | CASSRSLAGGADTQYF
TRBJ2-3 | TRBV7-8 | 12 | - | - | TGTGCCAGCAATGAGGCCACAGATACGCAGTATTTT | CASNEATDTQYF
TRBJ2-3 | TRBV5-1 | 15 | - | TRBD1 | TGCGCCAGCAGCCCGGACAGGGCTAGCACAGATACGCAGTATTTT | CASSPDRASTDTQYF
TRBJ2-7 | TRBV19 | 13 | once | - | TGTGCCGTTCAAGGGCGGGATAGGGCCGCGCAGTACTTC | CAVQGRDRAAQYF
TRBJ2-3 | TRBV14 | 18 | - | - | TGTGCCAGCAGCCAAGTTTTACGTTGGGGGGGCCTAGGAGATACGCAGTATTTT | CASSQVLRWGGLGDTQYF
TRBJ1-1 | TRBV6-1 | 14 | once | - | TGTGCCAGCAGTGAAGAGAGCGGGTACACTGAAGCTTTCTTT | CASSEESGYTEAFF
TRBJ2-5 | TRBV4-1 | 14 | - | TRBD2 | TGCGCCAGCAGCCGCCCACTAGCGAAGGAGACCCAGTACTTC | CASSRPLAKETQYF
TRBJ2-3 | TRBV14 | 16 | - | TRBD2 | TGTGCCAGCAGCCAGGAAACTAGCGGGGGAAGAGATACGCAGTATTTT | CASSQETSGGRDTQYF
TRBJ2-1 | TRBV6-5 | 15 | - | TRBD1 | TGTGCCAGCAGTTTGGACAGGGGGGAGAACAATGAGCAGTTCTTC | CASSLDRGENNEQFF
TRBJ2-2 | TRBV15 | 20 | - | - | TGTGCCACCAGCAGAGAGTTAGTGTCACTTCGCAATCGGGGCACCGGGGAGCTGTTTTTT | CATSRELVSLRNRGTGELFF
TRBJ1-1 | TRBV11-2 | 11 | - | - | TGTGCCAGCAGCTACAGGACGGGAGCTTTCTTT | CASSYRTGAFF